This T cell receptor (beta chain) is from a study of CD8+ T cells in alopecia areata. Indicated treatment: oral pan-JAK inhibitor, 5-10 mg twice daily. Sorting of CD4+ and CD8+ T cells was performed on PBMCs. RNA was isolated and reverse transcribed to cDNA, the sequencing template. Measured with immunoSEQ multiplex PCR; TCRdb has only the in-frame clones, and not every one. The data contain 150,000 to 200,000 clones, about three fifths of them seen just once; the ten biggest clones take up about 0.94%. The clonotype comes from a human donor with alopecia areata. The sample here was CD4+ T cells sorted from blood, taken at week 24, from a patient treated with tofacitinib.

CDR3 amino acids: CACRPGLLADTQYF. The CDR3 coding sequence is TGTGCCTGCCGGCCGGGGCTCCTCGCAGATACGCAGTATTTT. This chain joins TRBV2 and TRBJ2-3; D is perhaps TRBD1 or TRBD2 (5 bases each). The V gene's germline CDR1 is SNHLY and CDR2 FYNNEI. Trimming removed 11 bases from V and 4 bases from J, with 19 bases in between. The CDR3 is made up of 14 amino acids.